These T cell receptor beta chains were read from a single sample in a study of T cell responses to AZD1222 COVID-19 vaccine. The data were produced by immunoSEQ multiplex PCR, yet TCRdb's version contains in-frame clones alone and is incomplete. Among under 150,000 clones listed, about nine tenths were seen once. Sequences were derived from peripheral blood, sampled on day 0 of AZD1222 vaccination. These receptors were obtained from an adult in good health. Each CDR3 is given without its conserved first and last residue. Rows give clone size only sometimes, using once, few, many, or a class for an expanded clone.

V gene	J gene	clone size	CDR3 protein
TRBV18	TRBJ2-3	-	ASSPQLADITDTQY
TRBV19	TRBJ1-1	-	ASSYFSLPNTEAF
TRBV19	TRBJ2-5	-	ASSMVAEETQY
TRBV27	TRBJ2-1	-	ASRGGLSGLKGHEQF
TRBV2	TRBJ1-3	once	ASSETGQLKTIY
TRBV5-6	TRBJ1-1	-	ASSLEPEGIREWDTEAF
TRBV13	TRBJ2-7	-	ASRRLGLGGDEQY
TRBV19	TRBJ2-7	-	ASSRTTFGSYEQY
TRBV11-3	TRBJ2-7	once	ASSLAGGFPNEQY
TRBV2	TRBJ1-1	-	ASSDQDPDNTEAF
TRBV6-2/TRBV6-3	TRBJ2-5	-	ASSYPQETQY
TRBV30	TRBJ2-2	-	AWARDTGELF
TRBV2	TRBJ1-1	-	ASSVAWGTSAEAF
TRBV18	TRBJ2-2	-	ASSPLGTGATGELF
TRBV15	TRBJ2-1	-	ATSRARDVSYNEQF
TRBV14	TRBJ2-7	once	ASSQDRDKMYEQY
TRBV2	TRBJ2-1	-	ASSELAGGPDEQF
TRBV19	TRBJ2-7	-	ASSRTVADTNEQY
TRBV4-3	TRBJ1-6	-	ASSQDRGINSPLH
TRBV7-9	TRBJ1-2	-	ASSSWGRDYGYT
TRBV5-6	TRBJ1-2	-	ASSLVGVSPQHT
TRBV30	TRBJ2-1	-	AWSRLAGGNEQF
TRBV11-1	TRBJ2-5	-	ASSLVTLETQY
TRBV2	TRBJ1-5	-	ASSTETGLGNQPQH
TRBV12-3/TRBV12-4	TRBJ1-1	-	ASTLGKGTEAF
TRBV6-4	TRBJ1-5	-	ASSGQGGQPQH
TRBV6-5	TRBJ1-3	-	ASSYSTDGNTIY
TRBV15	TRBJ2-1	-	ATSRARDSSNEQF
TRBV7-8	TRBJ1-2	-	ASSLVSFSAYGYT
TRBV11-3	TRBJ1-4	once	ASSLDPDSHNEKLF
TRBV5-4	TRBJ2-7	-	ASSLVPGLHYEQY
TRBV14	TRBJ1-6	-	ASSYEGVDPLH
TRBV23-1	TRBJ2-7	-	ASPLRIGSRDEQY
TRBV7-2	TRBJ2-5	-	ASNPGGGRTETQY
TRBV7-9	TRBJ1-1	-	ASRLDMRDPNTEAF
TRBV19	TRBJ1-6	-	ASSMAFSSYNSPLH
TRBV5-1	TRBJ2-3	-	ASSLSGSTDTQY
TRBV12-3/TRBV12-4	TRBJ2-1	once	ASNTDPRQYQF
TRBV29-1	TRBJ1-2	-	SVESEGTPGNYGYT
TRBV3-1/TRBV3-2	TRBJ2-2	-	ASSQVSGSHTGELF
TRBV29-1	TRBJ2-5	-	SVHWGKETQY
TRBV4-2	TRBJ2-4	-	ASSQVQGEAKNIQY
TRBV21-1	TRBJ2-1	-	ASMSGLDPHNEQF
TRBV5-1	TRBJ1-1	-	ASTRYTGNTEAF
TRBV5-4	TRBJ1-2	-	ASSLGPTQGGYT
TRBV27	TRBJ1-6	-	ASSPPGRGLALH
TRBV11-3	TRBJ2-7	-	ASSSGTGVIHEQY
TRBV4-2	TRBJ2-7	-	ASSQDWSSGSYEQY